The present T cell receptor (beta chain) was sequenced within a study of shared clonotypes between healthy human individuals. In the study overall: The plates for each donor numbered three CD4 naive, three CD4 memory, two CD8 naive and one CD8 memory. Overall study findings and caveats: Sampling included only blood; tissue repertoires likely differ. When naive CD4 clonotypes were compared across a few donors, around 4.6% were shared.

There are 13 residues in the CDR3. With 8 bases removed from V and 4 bases from J, the gap between germline ends came to 11 bases. Germline assignment: CDR1 MNHEY and CDR2 SMNVEV (reference sequence). CD45RO-negative CD8 cells positively selected for CCR7 made up the naive population, which excluded terminally differentiated effector memory CD45RA+ cells. The donor population consisted of healthy HIV-negative adults with no recent acute infections or vaccinations. The protocol was immunoSEQ multiplex PCR, while the TCRdb copy is restricted to in-frame clones and leaves out a portion. Of around 610,000 clones in the sample, 90% to 97% are singletons; the top ten hold less than 0.13%. With regard to this clone: What it recognizes is unknown.

The sequenced sample consisted of naive CD8+ T cells sorted from blood. The gene calls are TRBV27 and TRBJ2-2; D may be TRBD1 (7 bases). The receptor's source is a woman aged 25-40 years in good health. CDR3 protein: CASGGTATGELFF. Written as DNA, the CDR3 is TGTGCCAGCGGAGGGACAGCCACCGGGGAGCTGTTTTTT.